This T cell receptor (beta chain) was profiled in a study of PD-1 blockade in classical Hodgkin lymphoma. General observations from the study: Newly diagnosed and completely responding patients shared comparable baseline diversity. Baseline TCR diversity was reportedly lower in newly diagnosed patients than in healthy donors. It was reported as lower still in relapsed/refractory patients. Nivolumab initiated under 1 year post-ASCT led to patient exclusion.

The time point is: cycle 4 day 1 (C4D1), after five to seven weeks of nivolumab. Brentuximab vedotin exposure varied among the patients, all of whom had relapsed after autologous stem cell transplantation. Magnetic negative selection of thawed PBMCs was the method by which CD4+ T cells were purified. Turning to this clone: What it binds is unknown.

Using immunoSEQ multiplex PCR, the repertoire was profiled, and TCRdb retains in-frame clones only, with some absent. Among fewer than 35,000 clones, about 93% were seen once, and the ten largest hold around 0.3%. The V and J ends lost 4 bases and 3 bases respectively, with 10 bases between them. The CDR3 has 13 residues. Germline V CDR1 and CDR2: SGDLS, YYNGEE. This sequence was found in a human donor with classical Hodgkin lymphoma. The sequenced sample was CD4+ T cells from blood, obtained before the fourth cycle of nivolumab. This chain joins TRBV9 and TRBJ1-1; D possibly corresponds to TRBD1 (5 bases). CDR3 sequence (DNA): TGTGCCAGCAGCTTCGGGGGGGACACTGAAGCTTTCTTT. Translating gives CASSFGGDTEAFF.